Listed below are T cell receptor beta chains from one sample, sequenced in a study of CD8+CD57+ T cells in acquired aplastic anemia. TCRdb analysed the reads with MiXCR anew, one entry per CDR3 protein. There are about 210,000 distinct CDR3 sequences in the sample; approximately 60% occur only once, and about 29% lies in the top ten. Sequenced material: sorted CD4+, CD8+, or CD8+CD57+ T cells (not recorded which) from PBMCs. These TCRs come from a human donor in good health. Each CDR3 is given with its conserved first and last residue. D genes are given only for firm matches. Clone size is stated in some rows and not others, as once, few, many or a class when expanded.

TRBV25-1	.	.	TRBJ2-1	CASSESGDLRASSQALDYNEQFF	TGTGCCAGCAGTGAATCCGGGGATCTCCGCGCCAGCAGCCAAGCGCTGGATTACAATGAGCAGTTCTTC
TRBV19	TRBD2	.	TRBJ2-1	CASSPGGNYNEQFF	TGTGCCAGCAGCCCGGGGGGGAATTACAATGAGCAGTTCTTC
TRBV7-3	.	.	TRBJ2-2	CASSLDAGIGTGELFF	TGTGCCAGCAGCTTAGATGCAGGGATAGGCACCGGGGAGCTGTTTTTT
TRBV9	.	.	TRBJ2-1	CASGLRGNYNEQFF	TGTGCCAGCGGGTTGCGCGGTAACTACAATGAGCAGTTCTTC
TRBV27	.	.	TRBJ2-1	CASRRTMVSSYNEQFF	TGTGCCAGCCGGAGAACGATGGTTAGCTCCTACAATGAGCAGTTCTTC
TRBV20-1	.	.	TRBJ1-2	CSARDSRIYGYTF	TGCAGTGCTAGAGATTCCAGGATCTATGGCTACACCTTC
TRBV19	TRBD1	once	TRBJ1-2	CASSIPTGGGYGYTF	TGTGCCAGTAGTATCCCGACAGGGGGGGGCTATGGCTACACCTTC
TRBV27	TRBD1	.	TRBJ2-7	CASRGQGASYEQYF	TGTGCCAGCAGGGGACAGGGGGCCTCCTACGAGCAGTACTTC
TRBV25-1	.	many	TRBJ2-1	CASSVVHNEQFF	TGTGCCAGCAGTGTCGTCCACAATGAGCAGTTCTTC
TRBV28	.	many	TRBJ2-7	CASSLSSGYEQYF	TGTGCCAGCAGTTTGTCCTCTGGCTACGAGCAGTACTTC
TRBV27	TRBD2	.	TRBJ2-7	CASSFLEGAGTISYEQYF	TGTGCCAGCAGTTTTTTAGAAGGGGCCGGGACTATCTCCTACGAGCAGTACTTC
TRBV19	.	many	TRBJ2-1	CASSIAGGPYNEQFF	TGTGCCAGTAGTATAGCGGGCGGGCCCTACAATGAGCAGTTCTTC
TRBV7-9	.	.	TRBJ1-1	CASSLALGTTEAFF	TGTGCCAGCAGCTTAGCGTTAGGGACGACTGAAGCTTTCTTC